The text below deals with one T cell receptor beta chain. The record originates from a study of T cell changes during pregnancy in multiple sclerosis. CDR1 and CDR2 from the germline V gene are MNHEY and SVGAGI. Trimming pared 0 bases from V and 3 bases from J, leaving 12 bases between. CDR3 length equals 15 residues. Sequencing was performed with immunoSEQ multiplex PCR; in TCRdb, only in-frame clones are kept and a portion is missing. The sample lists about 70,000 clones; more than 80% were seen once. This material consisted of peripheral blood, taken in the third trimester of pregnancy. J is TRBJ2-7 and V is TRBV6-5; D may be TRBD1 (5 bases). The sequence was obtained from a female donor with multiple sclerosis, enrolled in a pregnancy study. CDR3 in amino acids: CASSYSFDRDYEQYF. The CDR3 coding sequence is TGTGCCAGCAGTTACTCCTTCGACAGAGACTACGAGCAGTACTTC.